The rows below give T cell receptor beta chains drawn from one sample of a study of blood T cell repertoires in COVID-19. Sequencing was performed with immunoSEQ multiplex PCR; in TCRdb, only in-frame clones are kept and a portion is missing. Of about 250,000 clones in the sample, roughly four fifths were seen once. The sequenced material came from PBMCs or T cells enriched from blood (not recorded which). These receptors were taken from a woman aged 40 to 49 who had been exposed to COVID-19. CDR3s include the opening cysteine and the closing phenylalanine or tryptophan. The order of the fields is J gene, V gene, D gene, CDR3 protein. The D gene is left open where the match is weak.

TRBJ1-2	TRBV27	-	CASRTGTLPFHYGYTF
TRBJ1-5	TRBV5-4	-	CASSAGDNQPQHF
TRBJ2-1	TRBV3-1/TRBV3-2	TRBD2	CASSLERGGIYEQFF
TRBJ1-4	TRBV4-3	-	CASSQDRGKLFF
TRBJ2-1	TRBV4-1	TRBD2	CASSQETGGGYNEQFF
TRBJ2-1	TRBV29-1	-	CSATRPTGGNEQFF
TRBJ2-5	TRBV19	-	CARRILGASQETQYF
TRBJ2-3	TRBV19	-	CASSIQGAGTDTQYF
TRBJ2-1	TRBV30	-	CAWIAHPGSQQFF
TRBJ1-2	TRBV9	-	CASSPSSTANYGYTF
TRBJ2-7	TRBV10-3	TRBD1	CAISEAGQGVEQYF
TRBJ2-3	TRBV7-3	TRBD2	CASSKPTSGGLTDTQYF
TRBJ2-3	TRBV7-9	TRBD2	CASSLVLTSGGQSDTQYF
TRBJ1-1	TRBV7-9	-	CASSLGVAAEAFF
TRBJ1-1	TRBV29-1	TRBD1	CSGRDRESTEAFF
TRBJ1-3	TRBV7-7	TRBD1	CASTAGTGPGNTIYF